The next 4 T cell receptor beta chains were all read from a single sample in a study of OX40 agonist ivuxolimab in advanced cancers. Library method: the immunoSEQ multiplex PCR assay. This is the immuneACCESS table as TCRdb keeps it, with only in-frame sequences that have V and J called. A part of the clones is gone; compared with another copy, unresolved V genes explain less than half, and the rest is unexplained. Here the sample has fewer than 50,000 clones; less than 95% occur a single time. The leading ten clones occupy approximately 14% of the sample. The specimen comprised CD4+ or CD8+ T cells sorted from blood, sampled in a trial of the OX40 agonist ivuxolimab. These receptors all come from an adult with an advanced solid tumor such as melanoma, head and neck, liver or kidney cancer.

J is TRBJ2-7 and V is TRBV7-9; D perhaps matches TRBD2 (5 bases). The CDR3 is 13 residues long. V gave up 5 bases and J gave up 0 bases, with 8 bases separating them. Germline V CDR1 and CDR2: SEHNR, FQNEAQ (reference sequence). The CDR3 reads CASSPSGSYEQYF. The CDR3 DNA sequence: TGTGCCAGCAGCCCAAGCGGCTCCTACGAGCAGTACTTC.

The chain is built from TRBV30 and TRBJ1-2; D is unresolved. V lost 3 bases, J lost 3 bases, and 11 bases lay in between. The CDR3 extends over 13 amino acids. Germline assignment: CDR1 GTSNPN and CDR2 SVGIG (reference sequence). CDR3 nucleotides: TGTGCCTGGAGATTGCAGCTTTACTATGGCTACACCTTC. Translation gives CAWRLQLYYGYTF.

The V and J genes are TRBV27 and TRBJ2-1, with a weak D call TRBD2 (5 bases). Looked up from germline, CDR1 is MNHEY and CDR2 is SMNVEV (reference sequence). Trimming took off 4 bases at V and 7 bases at J, with 14 bases between the two ends. The length of the CDR3 is 14 residues. The CDR3 DNA follows: TGTGCCAGCAGTTCACGGGGTGTCGGGAATGAGCAGTTCTTC. Its protein is CASSSRGVGNEQFF.

The rearrangement links TRBV28 to TRBJ2-7; D is undetermined. This CDR3 is 13 amino acids long. V lost 2 bases to trimming and J lost 4 bases, with 9 bases between them. Germline assignment: CDR1 MDHEN and CDR2 SYDVKM. The CDR3 DNA reads TGTGCCAGCAGTTTACGCCAGAATTACGAGCAGTACTTC. It codes for CASSLRQNYEQYF.